These 15 T cell receptor beta chains originate from one sample sequenced in a study of blood T cell repertoires in COVID-19. Here immunoSEQ multiplex PCR was the method, and the copy in TCRdb shows in-frame clones only, minus some. Of tens of thousands of clones listed, more than 90% were seen once; the top ten hold 5.5% to 6.5%. Sequenced sample: peripheral blood. The receptors were gathered from a man aged 45-65 years with active COVID-19.

The rearrangement uses TRBV18 and TRBJ1-5, with D unresolved. The V end was cut by 4 bases, the J end by 5 bases, with 12 bases between. Per the germline V gene, CDR1 is KGHSH and CDR2 is LQKENI. This CDR3 spans 14 amino acids. As DNA, the CDR3 is TGTGCCAGCTCACTGAACATTCAGGATCAGCCCCAGCATTTT. Residues: CASSLNIQDQPQHF.

J is TRBJ2-2 and V is TRBV4-2, with D possibly matching TRBD2 (5 bases). The CDR3 contains 16 residues. Deletions cut 0 bases from V and 5 bases from J, with 13 bases between. Germline CDR1 and CDR2: LGHNA and YNFKEQ. The chain's CDR3 is CASSQDPQRQTGELFF. DNA of the CDR3: TGTGCCAGCAGCCAAGATCCCCAGCGGCAGACCGGGGAGCTGTTTTTT.

The chain recombines TRBV7-9 with TRBJ1-3; D unresolved. V lost 5 bases to trimming and J lost 8 bases, with 13 bases between them. Germline V lookup: CDR1 SEHNR, CDR2 FQNEAQ (reference sequence). The CDR3 sequence is 13 residues long. CDR3 bases: TGTGCCAGCAGCCCACAACCATCTTACACCATATATTTT. It specifies CASSPQPSYTIYF.

In nucleotides, the CDR3 is TGTGCCAGCAGCCCGGGACAGGGAGATCAGCCCCAGCATTTT. Its translation is CASSPGQGDQPQHF. The chain employs TRBV27 and TRBJ1-5; 9 bases are shared with TRBD1. CDR3 length: 14 residues. Germline CDR1 is MNHEY and CDR2 is SMNVEV (reference sequence). V lost 6 bases, J lost 5 bases, and 5 bases stayed unmatched.

The rearrangement links TRBV30 to TRBJ2-1; tentatively, D is TRBD2 (6 bases). The CDR3 runs 16 residues. Per germline, CDR1 GTSNPN and CDR2 SVGIG (reference sequence). Trimming took off 4 bases at V and 0 bases at J, with 16 bases between the two ends. CDR3 DNA: TGTGCCTGGACCCCGATGGGGGGACGCTCCTACAATGAGCAGTTCTTC. Translating gives CAWTPMGGRSYNEQFF. The variable domain in full, with the rest retrieved from reference TRBV30 and TRBJ2-1, is SQTIHQWPATLVQPVGSPLSLECTVEGTSNPNLYWYRQAAGRGLQLLFYSVGIGQISSEVPQNLSASRPQDRQFILSSKKLLLSDSGFYLCAWTPMGGRSYNEQFFGPGTRLTVL.

The chain is built from TRBV29-1 and TRBJ2-2, with 8 bases aligning to TRBD2. This CDR3 is built from 14 residues. Per the germline V gene, CDR1 is SQVTM and CDR2 is ANQGSEA. Trimming removed 5 bases from V and 4 bases from J; junction bases left unmatched: 6. CDR3 region: CSVLKRERTGELFF. Written as DNA, the CDR3 is TGCAGCGTTCTGAAGCGGGAGCGCACCGGGGAGCTGTTTTTT.

The gene calls are TRBV14 and TRBJ1-2, with 10 positions matching TRBD1. This CDR3 comprises 16 residues. V lost 4 bases and J lost 4; bases outside the gene matches: 9. From germline, CDR1 is SGHDN and CDR2 FVKESK. The CDR3 is CASSRTADRGGYGYTF. The CDR3 nucleotides are TGTGCCAGCAGCCGAACCGCGGACAGGGGGGGCTATGGCTACACCTTC.

The rearrangement uses TRBV27 and TRBJ2-7; TRBD2 might be the D (6 bases). Trimming left V 4 bases short and J 2 bases short, with 18 bases between. Germline assignment: CDR1 MNHEY and CDR2 SMNVEV (reference sequence). The length of the CDR3 is 16 residues. The CDR3 nucleotides read TGTGCCAGCAGTTCACGGAGCGGGCCGACCACCTACGAGCAGTACTTC. Its translation: CASSSRSGPTTYEQYF.

This clone was observed a single time. The rearrangement joins TRBV27 to TRBJ2-5; D call uncertain. The CDR3 has 14 residues. The V gene's germline CDR1 is MNHEY and CDR2 SMNVEV (reference sequence). The V end was cut by 8 bases, the J end by 5 bases, with 18 bases between. The CDR3 bases are TGTGCCAGCGGATTACCCCGTTTCGGGGAGACCCAGTACTTC. Its translation is CASGLPRFGETQYF.

The chain couples TRBV30 to TRBJ1-3, with 8 bases identical to TRBD1. The germline CDR1 and CDR2 sequences are GTSNPN and SVGIG (reference sequence). The CDR3 runs to 18 residues. J gave up 0 bases and V 0 bases, and 10 bases lay outside the gene matches. CDR3 sequence (DNA): TGTGCCTGGAGTGTGTTCAGGGGGCTTACGAGCTCTGGAAACACCATATATTTT. This sequence encodes CAWSVFRGLTSSGNTIYF.

V usage is TRBV28 and J usage is TRBJ1-2, with 8 bases that match TRBD1. V dropped 4 bases and J dropped 3; count of bases not matched to a gene: 4. Germline CDR1 MDHEN, CDR2 SYDVKM. The CDR3 runs to 14 residues. The CDR3 is CASSSLTGDYGYTF. The CDR3 DNA reads as TGTGCCAGCAGTTCCTTGACAGGGGACTATGGCTACACCTTC.

V gene TRBV30 combines with J gene TRBJ2-1, with D possibly being TRBD1 (5 bases). V gave up 2 bases and J gave up 9 bases, with 8 bases separating them. CDR1 is GTSNPN and CDR2 is SVGIG in the germline V gene (reference sequence). This CDR3 is 11 amino acids long. In nucleotides, the CDR3 is TGTGCCTGGAGTCAGGGTGGTGAGCAGTTCTTC. This codes for CAWSQGGEQFF.

This clone was counted a single time. The rearrangement joins TRBV11-2 to TRBJ2-3; maybe TRBD2 (6 bases). Germline CDR1 and CDR2: SGHAT and FQNNGV. CDR3 size: 15 residues. Trimming took off 1 base at V and 4 bases at J, with 12 bases between the two ends. The CDR3 coding sequence is TGTGCCAGCAGCTTAGTCGGGGGAGAGGCAGATACGCAGTATTTT. Its translation is CASSLVGGEADTQYF.

This chain joins TRBV30 and TRBJ2-3, with D tentatively TRBD1 (6 bases). CDR1 is GTSNPN, CDR2 SVGIG, per germline (reference sequence). Trimming cost V 4 bases and J 6 bases, with 17 bases left between them. This CDR3 has 14 amino acids. CDR3 amino acids: CAWKPGHFWDTQYF. CDR3 sequence (DNA): TGTGCCTGGAAACCGGGACATTTCTGGGATACGCAGTATTTT.

This chain uses TRBV7-2 with TRBJ1-5, with 10 bases fitting TRBD1. The V gene end was trimmed by 5 bases and the J gene end by 14 bases; junction bases not matched to a gene: 9. From germline, CDR1 is SGHTA and CDR2 FQGNSA. This CDR3 contains 13 residues. As DNA, the CDR3 is TGTGCCAGCAGCGGGACGGGACAGGGGATCGAGCATTTT. It is translated as CASSGTGQGIEHF. Using reference TRBV7-2 and TRBJ1-5 for the parts outside the CDR3, the full variable domain is GAGVSQSPSNKVTEKGKDVELRCDPISGHTALYWYRQSLGQGLEFLIYFQGNSAPDKSGLPSDRFSAERTGGSVSTLTIQRTQQEDSAVYLCASSGTGQGIEHFGDGTRLSIL.